This T cell receptor beta chain is drawn from a study of shared clonotypes between healthy human individuals. Sequenced by immunoSEQ multiplex PCR; TCRdb stores in-frame clones only, minus some. Of a few million clones listed, about 92% are singletons. The J segment lost 1 base and the V segment lost 4 bases, leaving 2 bases of the junction unmatched. The CDR3 has 14 amino acids. The germline V gene encodes CDR1 SGHTA and CDR2 FQGNSA. Specimen: naive CD4+ T cells from PBMCs. Subset meaning: CD45RA+ positively selected. The gene calls are TRBV7-2 and TRBJ2-3; 7 nucleotides agree with TRBD2. The TCR was taken from a young man in good health. Some clones in this sample may be carry-over from other donors' samples. CDR3 DNA sequence: TGTGCCAGCAGCTCTAGCGGTCGCACAGATACGCAGTATTTT. This translates into CASSSSGRTDTQYF.